This TCR beta chain comes out of a study of blood T cell repertoires in COVID-19. Study overall: Nucleic acid was either cDNA or gDNA, and it came from T cells, B-cell-depleted T cells, or PBMCs.

Using immunoSEQ multiplex PCR, the repertoire was profiled, and TCRdb retains in-frame clones only, with some absent. The table lists around 260,000 clones, 84% of them singletons. Participants spanned ages roughly 18 to 95 years and resided in 20 to 25 US areas. This CDR3 is 16 amino acids long. Germline CDR1 SGHTA, CDR2 FQGNSA. V was pared by 5 bases and J by 0 bases, with 6 bases of the junction left unmatched. The source material was PBMCs or T cells enriched from blood (not recorded which). This rearrangement joins TRBV7-2 to TRBJ2-1, with 8 bases fitting TRBD2. The clonotype comes from a man between 25 and 39 years old with acute COVID-19. The CDR3 nucleotides read TGTGCCAGCAGCAGCCGGGGGGGTGGCTCCTACAATGAGCAGTTCTTC. This sequence encodes CASSSRGGGSYNEQFF.